This TCR beta chain was sequenced during a study of T cells in Graves' hyperthyroidism and ophthalmopathy. This clonotype showed up many times. TCR beta CDR3 regions were amplified from RNA. In the first-round RT-PCR of the TCR CDR3, the HTBI primer set was used. One entry per CDR3 protein results from TCRdb running MiXCR on the multiplex PCR reads. The table shows more than 250,000 distinct CDR3 sequences, with around 15% occurring only once. Blood was sampled at initial diagnosis of hyperthyroidism, prior to onset of any ophthalmopathy symptoms. Germline trimming cut 6 bases from V and 3 bases from J; bases unmatched to any gene: 8. This CDR3 has 16 residues.

V is TRBV12-3 or TRBV12-4 and J is TRBJ2-1; 10 positions agree with TRBD1. The clonotype was recovered from a woman in her forties or fifties with Graves' hyperthyroidism that later progressed to Graves' ophthalmopathy. Sample: blood. Here the CDR3 reads CASSSRQGANYNEQFF. Written as DNA, the CDR3 is TGTGCCAGCAGCTCCCGACAGGGGGCTAACTACAATGAGCAGTTCTTC.